This T cell receptor beta chain was captured in a study of blood T cell repertoires in COVID-19. Two negative PCRs, clearance, or symptom resolution had been documented for recovered Cohort 3 donors. Method: immunoSEQ multiplex PCR; TCRdb's copy keeps in-frame clones and lacks some. The sample contains about 250,000 clones, 80% to 90% of which appear only once. This CDR3 region has 13 residues. The V end was cut by 2 bases, the J end by 2 bases, with 7 bases between. Germline CDR1 reads SGHNT; CDR2 reads YENEEA. The clonotype was recovered from a man aged 40-50 years who had recovered from COVID-19. Sequencing was carried out using PBMCs or T cells enriched from blood (not recorded which). This sequence joins TRBV11-3 and TRBJ2-7, with D hard to call. The CDR3 sequence: CASSLSGPYEQYF. The DNA of the CDR3 is TGTGCCAGCAGCTTATCAGGTCCCTACGAGCAGTACTTC.